This TCR beta chain was sequenced in a study of blood T cell repertoires in COVID-19. Study-level information: Acute-phase and convalescent COVID-19 samples originated in the United States, Italy and Spain.

Generated by immunoSEQ multiplex PCR, the TCRdb table keeps only in-frame clones and is missing some. The sample records 100,000 to 150,000 clones, 92% being singletons. This clone has only one observation. Germline V gives CDR1 SNHLY, CDR2 FYNNEI. After removal of 1 base from V and 6 bases from J, the junction contained 5 bases not matched to a gene. The CDR3 spans 14 residues. The receptor's source is a man aged 50-59 years with COVID-19, enrolled during active disease. What was sequenced was peripheral blood. J is TRBJ2-7 and V is TRBV2; 8 bases match TRBD2. The CDR3 loop reads CASSEDGTRGEQYV. The CDR3 DNA reads as TGTGCCAGCAGTGAAGACGGGACTAGAGGCGAGCAGTACGTC.